What follows are 15 T cell receptor beta chains derived from one specimen sequenced in a study of neurological immune-mediated disorders. TCRdb analysed the 5' RACE reads with MiXCR anew, one entry per CDR3 protein. The repertoire holds around 62,000 distinct CDR3 sequences, with under 5% as singletons. Specimen: PBMCs. These receptors all come from a man aged 45-65 years with multiple sclerosis.

The chain carries TRBV5-1 and TRBJ1-1, with a tentative D call TRBD1 (6 bases). The CDR3 has 13 amino acids. Germline CDR1 is SGHRS and CDR2 is YFSETQ. V lost 2 bases and J 10 bases, leaving 15 bases between the germline ends. The CDR3 DNA sequence: TGCGCCAGCAGCTTTGGCGGGGGGGGCGCAGCTTTCTTT. It specifies CASSFGGGGAAFF.

This clonotype showed up many times. The chain joins TRBV29-1 to TRBJ2-2, with TRBD2 matching 9 bases. This CDR3 has 16 amino acids. Germline-derived CDR1 and CDR2 are SQVTM and ANQGSEA. V trimming: 3 bases; J trimming: 5 bases; junction bases outside the gene matches: 10. The CDR3 nucleotides read TGCAGCGTTGAGGATGGGCTAGCGGGGATAACCGGGGAGCTGTTTTTT. Translation: CSVEDGLAGITGELFF.

This clonotype was counted at least ten times. The genes are TRBV9 and TRBJ1-5; no clear D gene. CDR1 and CDR2 from the germline V gene are SGDLS and YYNGEE. This CDR3 is 13 amino acids long. Trimming stripped 0 bases from V and 8 bases from J, with 9 bases between. This CDR3 is CASSVAGREPQHF. The CDR3 DNA follows: TGTGCCAGCAGCGTAGCCGGTCGGGAGCCCCAGCATTTT.

This clonotype occurred many times. The chain recombines TRBV27 with TRBJ2-5; D unresolved. The germline V gene has CDR1 MNHEY and CDR2 SMNVEV (reference sequence). The V and J ends lost 0 bases and 4 bases respectively, with 12 bases between them. This CDR3 comprises 15 residues. CDR3 sequence reads: CASSLSFSRRETQYF. CDR3 nucleotides: TGTGCCAGCAGTTTATCCTTTAGTCGCCGAGAGACCCAGTACTTC.

This clonotype was counted many times. V and J are TRBV4-2 and TRBJ2-3; 8 bases map to TRBD2. There are 15 residues in the CDR3. J gave up 3 bases and V 1 base, and 3 bases lay outside the gene matches. Germline assignment: CDR1 LGHNA and CDR2 YNFKEQ. The DNA of the CDR3 is TGTGCCAGCAGCCAAGCGCGGGGGGCTACAGATACGCAGTATTTT. Its translation is CASSQARGATDTQYF.

There are many counts of this clonotype. The chain is built from TRBV6-6 and TRBJ1-2; tentatively, D is TRBD1 (6 bases). The CDR3 spans 14 residues. CDR1 and CDR2 from the germline V gene are MNHNY and SVGAGI (reference sequence). Trimming shortened V by 8 bases and J by 0 bases, and 13 bases separated the two germline ends. The CDR3, as DNA: TGTGCCAGCTACAGGGACACCGCTAACTATGGCTACACCTTC. It is translated as CASYRDTANYGYTF.

This clonotype was observed at least ten times. The genes are TRBV7-9 and TRBJ1-1; D is possibly TRBD1 (6 bases). V lost 3 bases to trimming and J lost 1 base, with 15 bases between them. CDR1 and CDR2 (germline): SEHNR, FQNEAQ (reference sequence). The length of the CDR3 is 16 residues. For the CDR3, the DNA is TGTGCCAGCAGCTTCCGGACAGCGAAAACGAACACTGAAGCTTTCTTT. Amino acid sequence: CASSFRTAKTNTEAFF.

This clonotype was detected ten times or more. The chain joins TRBV14 to TRBJ1-2, with 7 bases identical to TRBD1. Germline lookup yields CDR1 SGHDN and CDR2 FVKESK. CDR3 length: 16 residues. Trimming cost V 0 bases and J 3 bases; bases outside gene matches: 7. DNA for the CDR3: TGTGCCAGCAGCCAAGACCCCCGGGACAGAGACTATGGCTACACCTTC. Protein product: CASSQDPRDRDYGYTF. The full variable domain, with the rest looked up from reference TRBV14 and TRBJ1-2, is EAGVTQFPSHSVIEKGQTVTLRCDPISGHDNLYWYRRVMGKEIKFLLHFVKESKQDESGMPNNRFLAERTGGTYSTLKVQPAELEDSGVYFCASSQDPRDRDYGYTFGSGTRLTVV.

In this sample, this clonotype turned up many times. The chain joins TRBV6-5 to TRBJ1-1; D ambiguous. V shed 0 bases and J shed 2 bases, with 16 bases lying between them. Germline loops: CDR1 MNHEY, CDR2 SVGAGI. The CDR3 sequence is 17 residues long. As DNA, the CDR3 is TGTGCCAGCAGTTACTCGAAAACGGGGTGGGGAAACACTGAAGCTTTCTTT. Its protein is CASSYSKTGWGNTEAFF.

Only a few counts were recorded for this clonotype. J is TRBJ1-2 and V is TRBV24-1; tentative D call: TRBD1 (5 bases). Germline V gene data show CDR1 as KGHDR and CDR2 as SFDVKD. Trimming pared 9 bases from V and 6 bases from J, leaving 10 bases between. CDR3 length equals 11 residues. The CDR3 coding sequence is TGTGCCACCCAGGGTTCCGATGGCTACACCTTC. Its translation is CATQGSDGYTF.

This sequence joins TRBV12-3 or TRBV12-4 and TRBJ2-3, with no clear D. Trimming shortened V by 6 bases and J by 3 bases, and 7 bases separated the two germline ends. This CDR3 has 12 residues. The chain's CDR3 is CASRMGTDTQYF. The CDR3 DNA follows: TGTGCCAGCAGAATGGGTACAGATACGCAGTATTTT.

This clonotype was picked up many times. DNA for the CDR3: TGCGCCAGCAGCCACACCCCCCGAGGAGGGAATGAGCAGTTCTTC. It yields the protein CASSHTPRGGNEQFF. The chain is built from TRBV4-1 and TRBJ2-1; D is possibly TRBD2 (6 bases). The V gene's germline CDR1 is MGHRA and CDR2 YSYEKL. V was shortened by 3 bases and J by 7 bases, with 16 bases between the two germline ends. The CDR3 is made up of 15 amino acids.

This clonotype showed up many times. The rearrangement links TRBV9 to TRBJ2-3, with 10 bases aligning to TRBD2. In germline, CDR1 is SGDLS, CDR2 YYNGEE. Trimming at V came to 0 bases and at J to 4 bases, leaving 5 bases not matched to a gene. This CDR3 spans 16 amino acids. CDR3 coding DNA: TGTGCCAGCAGCGTAGTTCCTAGCGGGGGCGCAGATACGCAGTATTTT. Translating it yields CASSVVPSGGADTQYF.

Remarks on this clonotype: Given the absence of the conserved phenylalanine or tryptophan at the CDR3 end, a read error is likely. The gene calls are TRBV7-2 and TRBJ2-3; maybe TRBD2 (7 bases). CDR3 length: 13 residues. CDR1 is SGHTA and CDR2 is FQGNSA in the germline V gene. Trimming removed 3 bases from V and 8 bases from J, with 12 bases in between. CDR3 sequence reads: CASSFAGAPTQYN. The CDR3 DNA is TGTGCCAGCAGCTTTGCGGGGGCTCCTACGCAGTATAAT.

The rearrangement uses TRBV6-5 and TRBJ2-7; a possible D gene is TRBD1 (6 bases). Trimming cost V 5 bases and J 3 bases, with 14 bases left between them. CDR1 is MNHEY and CDR2 is SVGAGI in the germline V gene. This CDR3 is built from 14 residues. The CDR3 protein is CASSRGTLSYEQYF. CDR3 DNA sequence: TGTGCCAGCAGTCGAGGGACATTGAGCTACGAGCAGTACTTC.